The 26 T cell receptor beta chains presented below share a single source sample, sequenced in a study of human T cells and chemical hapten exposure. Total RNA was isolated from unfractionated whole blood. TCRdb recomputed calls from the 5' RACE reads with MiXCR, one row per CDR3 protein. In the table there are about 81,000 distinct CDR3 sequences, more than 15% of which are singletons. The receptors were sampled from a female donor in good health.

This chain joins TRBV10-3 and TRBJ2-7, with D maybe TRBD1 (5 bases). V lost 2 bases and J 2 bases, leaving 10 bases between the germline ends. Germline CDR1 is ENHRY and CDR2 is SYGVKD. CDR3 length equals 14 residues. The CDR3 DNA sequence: TGTGCCATCAGTGAGGACAGAACGACCTACGAGCAGTACTTC. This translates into CAISEDRTTYEQYF.

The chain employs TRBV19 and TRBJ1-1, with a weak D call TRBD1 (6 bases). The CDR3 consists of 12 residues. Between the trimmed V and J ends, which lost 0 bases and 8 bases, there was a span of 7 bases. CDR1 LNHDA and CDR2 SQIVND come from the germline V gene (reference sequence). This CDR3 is CASSIDQGEAFF. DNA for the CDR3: TGTGCCAGTAGTATAGATCAGGGGGAAGCTTTCTTT. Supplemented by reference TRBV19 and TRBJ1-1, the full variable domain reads DGGITQSPKYLFRKEGQNVTLSCEQNLNHDAMYWYRQDPGQGLRLIYYSQIVNDFQKGDIAEGYSVSREKKESFPLTVTSAQKNPTAFYLCASSIDQGEAFFGQGTRLTVV.

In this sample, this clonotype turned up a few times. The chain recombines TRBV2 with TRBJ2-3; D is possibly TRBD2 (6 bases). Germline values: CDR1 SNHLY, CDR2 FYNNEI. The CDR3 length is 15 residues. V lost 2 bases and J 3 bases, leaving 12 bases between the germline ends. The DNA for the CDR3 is TGTGCCAGCAGTGAAAGTGGTAGCGGAACAGATACGCAGTATTTT. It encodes CASSESGSGTDTQYF.

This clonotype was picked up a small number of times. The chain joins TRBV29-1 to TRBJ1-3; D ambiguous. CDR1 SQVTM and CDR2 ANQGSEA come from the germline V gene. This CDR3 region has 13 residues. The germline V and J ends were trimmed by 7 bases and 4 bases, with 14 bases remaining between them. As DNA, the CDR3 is TGCAGCGCTTTCTCCGCCGGAGGAAACACCATATATTTT. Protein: CSAFSAGGNTIYF.

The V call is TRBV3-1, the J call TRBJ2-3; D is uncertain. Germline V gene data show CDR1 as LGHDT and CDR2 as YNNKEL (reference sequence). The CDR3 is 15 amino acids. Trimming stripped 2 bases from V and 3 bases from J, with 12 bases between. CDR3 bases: TGTGCCAGCAGCCAAAGGGCTATAGGGACAGATACGCAGTATTTT. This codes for CASSQRAIGTDTQYF.

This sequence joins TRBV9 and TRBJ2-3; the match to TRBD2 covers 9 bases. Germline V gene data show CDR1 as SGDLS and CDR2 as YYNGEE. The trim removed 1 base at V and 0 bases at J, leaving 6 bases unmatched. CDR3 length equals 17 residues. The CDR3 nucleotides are TGTGCCAGCAGCGTAAATCCTAGCGGGGTTAGCACAGATACGCAGTATTTT. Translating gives CASSVNPSGVSTDTQYF.

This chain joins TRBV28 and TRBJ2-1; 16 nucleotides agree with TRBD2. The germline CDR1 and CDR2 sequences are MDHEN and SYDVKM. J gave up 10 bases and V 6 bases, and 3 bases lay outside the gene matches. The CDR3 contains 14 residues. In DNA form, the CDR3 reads TGTGCCAGCAGCCCGGGACTAGCGGGAGGGGAGCAGTTCTTC. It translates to CASSPGLAGGEQFF. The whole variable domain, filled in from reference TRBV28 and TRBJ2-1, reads DVKVTQSSRYLVKRTGEKVFLECVQDMDHENMFWYRQDPGLGLRLIYFSYDVKMKEKGDIPEGYSVSREKKERFSLILESASTNQTSMYLCASSPGLAGGEQFFGPGTRLTVL.

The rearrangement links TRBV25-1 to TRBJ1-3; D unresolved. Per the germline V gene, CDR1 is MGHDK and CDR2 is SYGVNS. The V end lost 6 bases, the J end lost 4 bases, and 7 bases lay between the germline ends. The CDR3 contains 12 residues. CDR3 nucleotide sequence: TGTGCCAGCAGATTAGGAGGAAACACCATATATTTT. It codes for CASRLGGNTIYF.

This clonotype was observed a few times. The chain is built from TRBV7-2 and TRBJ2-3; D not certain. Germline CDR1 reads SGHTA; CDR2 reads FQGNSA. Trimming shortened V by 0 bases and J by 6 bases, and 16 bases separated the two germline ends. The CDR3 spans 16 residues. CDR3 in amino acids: CASSLARRWPQDTQYF. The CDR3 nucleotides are TGTGCCAGCAGCTTAGCGCGGCGGTGGCCCCAGGATACGCAGTATTTT.

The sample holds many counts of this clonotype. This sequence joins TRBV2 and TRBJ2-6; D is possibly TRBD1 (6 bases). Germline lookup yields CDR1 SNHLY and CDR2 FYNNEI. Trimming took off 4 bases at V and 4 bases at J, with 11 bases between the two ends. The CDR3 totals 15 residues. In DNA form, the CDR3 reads TGTGCCAGCAGTGTACAGGGCCCCGGGGCCAACGTCCTGACTTTC. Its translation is CASSVQGPGANVLTF.

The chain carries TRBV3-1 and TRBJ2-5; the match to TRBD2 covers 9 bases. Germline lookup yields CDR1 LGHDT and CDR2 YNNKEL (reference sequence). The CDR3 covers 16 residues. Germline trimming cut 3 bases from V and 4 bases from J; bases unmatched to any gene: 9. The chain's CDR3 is CASSHTPGLARETQYF. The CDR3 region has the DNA TGTGCCAGCAGCCACACACCGGGACTAGCCAGAGAGACCCAGTACTTC.

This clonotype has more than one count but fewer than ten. CDR3 in amino acids: CASSPGTGAYNEQFF. CDR3 in DNA: TGTGCCAGCAGCCCCGGGACAGGGGCCTACAATGAGCAGTTCTTC. The V call is TRBV11-2, the J call TRBJ2-1; 10 bases map to TRBD1. V lost 5 bases and J lost 2; bases outside the gene matches: 3. The CDR3 loop spans 15 amino acids. Per the germline V gene, CDR1 is SGHAT and CDR2 is FQNNGV.

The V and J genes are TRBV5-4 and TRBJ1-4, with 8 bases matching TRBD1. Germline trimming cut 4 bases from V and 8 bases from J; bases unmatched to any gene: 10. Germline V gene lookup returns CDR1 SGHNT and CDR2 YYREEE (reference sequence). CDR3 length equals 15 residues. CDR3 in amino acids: CASSISADRGEKLFF. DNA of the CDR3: TGTGCCAGCAGCATCTCGGCAGACAGGGGAGAAAAACTGTTTTTT.

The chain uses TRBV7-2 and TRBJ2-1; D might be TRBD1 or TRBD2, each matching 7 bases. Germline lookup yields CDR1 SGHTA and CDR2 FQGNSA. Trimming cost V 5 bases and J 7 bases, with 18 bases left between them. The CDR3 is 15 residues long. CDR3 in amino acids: CASSPQAGGGNEQFF. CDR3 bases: TGTGCCAGCAGCCCCCAGGCAGGGGGGGGAAATGAGCAGTTCTTC.

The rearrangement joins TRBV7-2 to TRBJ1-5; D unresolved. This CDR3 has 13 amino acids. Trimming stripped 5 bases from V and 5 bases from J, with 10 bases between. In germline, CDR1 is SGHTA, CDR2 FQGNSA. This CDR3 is CASSDLRDQPQHF. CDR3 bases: TGTGCCAGCAGCGATCTCAGAGATCAGCCCCAGCATTTT.

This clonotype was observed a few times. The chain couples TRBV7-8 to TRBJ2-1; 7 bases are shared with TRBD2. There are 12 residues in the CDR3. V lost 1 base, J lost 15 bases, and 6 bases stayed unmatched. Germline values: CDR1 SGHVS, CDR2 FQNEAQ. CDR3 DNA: TGTGCCAGCAGCTTAGTTGGGACTAATCGGTTCTTC. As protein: CASSLVGTNRFF.

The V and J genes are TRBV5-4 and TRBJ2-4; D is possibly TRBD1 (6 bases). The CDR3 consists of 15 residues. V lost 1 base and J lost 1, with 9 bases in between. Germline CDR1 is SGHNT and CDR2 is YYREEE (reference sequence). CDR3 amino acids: CASSLFQGAKNIQYF. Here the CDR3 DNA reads TGTGCCAGCAGCTTGTTTCAGGGGGCCAAAAACATTCAGTACTTC.

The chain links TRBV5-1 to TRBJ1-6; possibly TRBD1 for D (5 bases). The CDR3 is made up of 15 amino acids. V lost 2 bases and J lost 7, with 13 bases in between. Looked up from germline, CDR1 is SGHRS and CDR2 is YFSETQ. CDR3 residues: CASSFIGQENSPLHF. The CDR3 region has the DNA TGCGCCAGCAGCTTTATCGGACAAGAGAATTCACCCCTCCACTTT.

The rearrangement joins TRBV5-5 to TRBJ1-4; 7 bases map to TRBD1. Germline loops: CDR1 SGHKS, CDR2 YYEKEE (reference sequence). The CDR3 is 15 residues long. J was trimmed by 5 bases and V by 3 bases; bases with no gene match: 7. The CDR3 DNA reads TGTGCCAGCAGCTCCCACAGGGGCTCCAATGAAAAACTGTTTTTT. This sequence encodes CASSSHRGSNEKLFF.

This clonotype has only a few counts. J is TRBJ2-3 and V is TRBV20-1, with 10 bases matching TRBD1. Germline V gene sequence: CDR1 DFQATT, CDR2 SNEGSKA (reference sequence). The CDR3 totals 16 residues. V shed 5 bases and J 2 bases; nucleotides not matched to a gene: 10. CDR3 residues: CSAYPGTGVYTDTQYF. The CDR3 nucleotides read TGCAGTGCTTATCCCGGGACAGGGGTCTACACAGATACGCAGTATTTT.

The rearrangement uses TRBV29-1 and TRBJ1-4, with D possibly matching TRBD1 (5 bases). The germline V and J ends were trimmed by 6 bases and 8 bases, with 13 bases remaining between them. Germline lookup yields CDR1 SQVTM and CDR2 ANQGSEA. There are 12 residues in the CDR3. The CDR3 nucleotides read TGCAGCGTGGGGACGGGCGGAGAAAAACTGTTTTTT. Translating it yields CSVGTGGEKLFF.

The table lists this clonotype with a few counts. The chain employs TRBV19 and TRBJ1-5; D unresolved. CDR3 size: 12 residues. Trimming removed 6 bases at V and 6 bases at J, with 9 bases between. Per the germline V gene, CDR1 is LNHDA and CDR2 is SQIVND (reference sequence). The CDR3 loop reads CASRPQGQPQHF. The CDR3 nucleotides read TGTGCCAGTAGACCTCAAGGTCAGCCCCAGCATTTT.

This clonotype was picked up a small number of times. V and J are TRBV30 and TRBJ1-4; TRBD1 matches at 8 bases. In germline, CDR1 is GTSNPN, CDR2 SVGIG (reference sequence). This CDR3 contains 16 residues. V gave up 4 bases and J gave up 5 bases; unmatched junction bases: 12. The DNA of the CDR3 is TGTGCCTGGACTCCCCGGCTGGGACAGGCGAATGAAAAACTGTTTTTT. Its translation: CAWTPRLGQANEKLFF.

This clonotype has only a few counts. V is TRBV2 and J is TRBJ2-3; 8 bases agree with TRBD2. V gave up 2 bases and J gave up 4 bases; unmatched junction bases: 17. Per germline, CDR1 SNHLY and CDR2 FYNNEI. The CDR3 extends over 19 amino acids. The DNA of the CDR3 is TGTGCCAGCAGTGAATTGGTTAGAAGCGGGGGTAGTCCGGCAGATACGCAGTATTTT. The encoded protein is CASSELVRSGGSPADTQYF. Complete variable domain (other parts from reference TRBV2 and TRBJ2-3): EPEVTQTPSHQVTQMGQEVILRCVPISNHLYFYWYRQILGQKVEFLVSFYNNEISEKSEIFDDQFSVERPDGSNFTLKIRSTKLEDSAMYFCASSELVRSGGSPADTQYFGPGTRLTVL.

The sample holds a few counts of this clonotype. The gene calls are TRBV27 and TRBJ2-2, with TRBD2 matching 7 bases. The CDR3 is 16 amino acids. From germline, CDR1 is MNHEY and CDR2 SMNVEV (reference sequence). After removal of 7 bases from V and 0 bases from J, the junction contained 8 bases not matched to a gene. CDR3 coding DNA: TGTGCCAGCAAGATGGGGGGGAAGGCGAACACCGGGGAGCTGTTTTTT. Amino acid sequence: CASKMGGKANTGELFF.

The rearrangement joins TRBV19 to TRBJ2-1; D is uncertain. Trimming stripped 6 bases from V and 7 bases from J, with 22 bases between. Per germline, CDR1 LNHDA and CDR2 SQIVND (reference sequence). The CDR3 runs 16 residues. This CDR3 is CASSTARSANGNEQFF. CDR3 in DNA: TGTGCCAGTAGCACCGCCCGGAGCGCCAATGGGAATGAGCAGTTCTTC.